This is a list of T cell receptor beta chains from one sample in a study of regulatory T cells in long-lasting Graves disease. TCRdb passed the multiplex PCR reads through MiXCR, listing each CDR3 protein once. Of roughly 400,000 distinct CDR3 sequences listed, around 21% are singletons. The input for sequencing was peripheral blood mononuclear cells (PBMCs), taken when the disease was refractory, from a patient treated with antithyroid drugs. The receptors were gathered from a female donor with Graves disease. CDR3s include the opening cysteine and the closing phenylalanine or tryptophan.

J	V	CDR3
TRBJ1-1	TRBV10-3	CAIRPEGLNTEAFF
TRBJ1-3	TRBV24-1	CATSSGGPGNTIYF
TRBJ2-7	TRBV28	CASKEGGSSYEQYF
TRBJ2-7	TRBV10-2	CASSDRGLSYEQYF
TRBJ1-2	TRBV7-6	CASSPFTEGQSYYGYTF
TRBJ2-5	TRBV6-1	CASSEGLAGPLTQYF
TRBJ2-7	TRBV28	CAVTGQGYEQYF
TRBJ2-7	TRBV28	CASRDGTGPSYEQYF
TRBJ2-6	TRBV27	CASSLLQSANVLTF
TRBJ2-7	TRBV11-2	CASSLDSERTYEQYF
TRBJ2-7	TRBV12-3/TRBV12-4	CASSLMGQRDSYEQYF
TRBJ2-7	TRBV5-1	CASRGDNSYEQYF
TRBJ2-7	TRBV13	CASSPVGDRGYEQYF
TRBJ2-2	TRBV12-3/TRBV12-4	CASSLPRLAGLTGELFF
TRBJ2-6	TRBV11-1	CASSPGGGKSSGANVLTF
TRBJ2-5	TRBV15	CATERWGQQETQYF
TRBJ1-5	TRBV28	CASGTNRGSWSNQPQHF
TRBJ2-2	TRBV13	CASSLALSGELFF